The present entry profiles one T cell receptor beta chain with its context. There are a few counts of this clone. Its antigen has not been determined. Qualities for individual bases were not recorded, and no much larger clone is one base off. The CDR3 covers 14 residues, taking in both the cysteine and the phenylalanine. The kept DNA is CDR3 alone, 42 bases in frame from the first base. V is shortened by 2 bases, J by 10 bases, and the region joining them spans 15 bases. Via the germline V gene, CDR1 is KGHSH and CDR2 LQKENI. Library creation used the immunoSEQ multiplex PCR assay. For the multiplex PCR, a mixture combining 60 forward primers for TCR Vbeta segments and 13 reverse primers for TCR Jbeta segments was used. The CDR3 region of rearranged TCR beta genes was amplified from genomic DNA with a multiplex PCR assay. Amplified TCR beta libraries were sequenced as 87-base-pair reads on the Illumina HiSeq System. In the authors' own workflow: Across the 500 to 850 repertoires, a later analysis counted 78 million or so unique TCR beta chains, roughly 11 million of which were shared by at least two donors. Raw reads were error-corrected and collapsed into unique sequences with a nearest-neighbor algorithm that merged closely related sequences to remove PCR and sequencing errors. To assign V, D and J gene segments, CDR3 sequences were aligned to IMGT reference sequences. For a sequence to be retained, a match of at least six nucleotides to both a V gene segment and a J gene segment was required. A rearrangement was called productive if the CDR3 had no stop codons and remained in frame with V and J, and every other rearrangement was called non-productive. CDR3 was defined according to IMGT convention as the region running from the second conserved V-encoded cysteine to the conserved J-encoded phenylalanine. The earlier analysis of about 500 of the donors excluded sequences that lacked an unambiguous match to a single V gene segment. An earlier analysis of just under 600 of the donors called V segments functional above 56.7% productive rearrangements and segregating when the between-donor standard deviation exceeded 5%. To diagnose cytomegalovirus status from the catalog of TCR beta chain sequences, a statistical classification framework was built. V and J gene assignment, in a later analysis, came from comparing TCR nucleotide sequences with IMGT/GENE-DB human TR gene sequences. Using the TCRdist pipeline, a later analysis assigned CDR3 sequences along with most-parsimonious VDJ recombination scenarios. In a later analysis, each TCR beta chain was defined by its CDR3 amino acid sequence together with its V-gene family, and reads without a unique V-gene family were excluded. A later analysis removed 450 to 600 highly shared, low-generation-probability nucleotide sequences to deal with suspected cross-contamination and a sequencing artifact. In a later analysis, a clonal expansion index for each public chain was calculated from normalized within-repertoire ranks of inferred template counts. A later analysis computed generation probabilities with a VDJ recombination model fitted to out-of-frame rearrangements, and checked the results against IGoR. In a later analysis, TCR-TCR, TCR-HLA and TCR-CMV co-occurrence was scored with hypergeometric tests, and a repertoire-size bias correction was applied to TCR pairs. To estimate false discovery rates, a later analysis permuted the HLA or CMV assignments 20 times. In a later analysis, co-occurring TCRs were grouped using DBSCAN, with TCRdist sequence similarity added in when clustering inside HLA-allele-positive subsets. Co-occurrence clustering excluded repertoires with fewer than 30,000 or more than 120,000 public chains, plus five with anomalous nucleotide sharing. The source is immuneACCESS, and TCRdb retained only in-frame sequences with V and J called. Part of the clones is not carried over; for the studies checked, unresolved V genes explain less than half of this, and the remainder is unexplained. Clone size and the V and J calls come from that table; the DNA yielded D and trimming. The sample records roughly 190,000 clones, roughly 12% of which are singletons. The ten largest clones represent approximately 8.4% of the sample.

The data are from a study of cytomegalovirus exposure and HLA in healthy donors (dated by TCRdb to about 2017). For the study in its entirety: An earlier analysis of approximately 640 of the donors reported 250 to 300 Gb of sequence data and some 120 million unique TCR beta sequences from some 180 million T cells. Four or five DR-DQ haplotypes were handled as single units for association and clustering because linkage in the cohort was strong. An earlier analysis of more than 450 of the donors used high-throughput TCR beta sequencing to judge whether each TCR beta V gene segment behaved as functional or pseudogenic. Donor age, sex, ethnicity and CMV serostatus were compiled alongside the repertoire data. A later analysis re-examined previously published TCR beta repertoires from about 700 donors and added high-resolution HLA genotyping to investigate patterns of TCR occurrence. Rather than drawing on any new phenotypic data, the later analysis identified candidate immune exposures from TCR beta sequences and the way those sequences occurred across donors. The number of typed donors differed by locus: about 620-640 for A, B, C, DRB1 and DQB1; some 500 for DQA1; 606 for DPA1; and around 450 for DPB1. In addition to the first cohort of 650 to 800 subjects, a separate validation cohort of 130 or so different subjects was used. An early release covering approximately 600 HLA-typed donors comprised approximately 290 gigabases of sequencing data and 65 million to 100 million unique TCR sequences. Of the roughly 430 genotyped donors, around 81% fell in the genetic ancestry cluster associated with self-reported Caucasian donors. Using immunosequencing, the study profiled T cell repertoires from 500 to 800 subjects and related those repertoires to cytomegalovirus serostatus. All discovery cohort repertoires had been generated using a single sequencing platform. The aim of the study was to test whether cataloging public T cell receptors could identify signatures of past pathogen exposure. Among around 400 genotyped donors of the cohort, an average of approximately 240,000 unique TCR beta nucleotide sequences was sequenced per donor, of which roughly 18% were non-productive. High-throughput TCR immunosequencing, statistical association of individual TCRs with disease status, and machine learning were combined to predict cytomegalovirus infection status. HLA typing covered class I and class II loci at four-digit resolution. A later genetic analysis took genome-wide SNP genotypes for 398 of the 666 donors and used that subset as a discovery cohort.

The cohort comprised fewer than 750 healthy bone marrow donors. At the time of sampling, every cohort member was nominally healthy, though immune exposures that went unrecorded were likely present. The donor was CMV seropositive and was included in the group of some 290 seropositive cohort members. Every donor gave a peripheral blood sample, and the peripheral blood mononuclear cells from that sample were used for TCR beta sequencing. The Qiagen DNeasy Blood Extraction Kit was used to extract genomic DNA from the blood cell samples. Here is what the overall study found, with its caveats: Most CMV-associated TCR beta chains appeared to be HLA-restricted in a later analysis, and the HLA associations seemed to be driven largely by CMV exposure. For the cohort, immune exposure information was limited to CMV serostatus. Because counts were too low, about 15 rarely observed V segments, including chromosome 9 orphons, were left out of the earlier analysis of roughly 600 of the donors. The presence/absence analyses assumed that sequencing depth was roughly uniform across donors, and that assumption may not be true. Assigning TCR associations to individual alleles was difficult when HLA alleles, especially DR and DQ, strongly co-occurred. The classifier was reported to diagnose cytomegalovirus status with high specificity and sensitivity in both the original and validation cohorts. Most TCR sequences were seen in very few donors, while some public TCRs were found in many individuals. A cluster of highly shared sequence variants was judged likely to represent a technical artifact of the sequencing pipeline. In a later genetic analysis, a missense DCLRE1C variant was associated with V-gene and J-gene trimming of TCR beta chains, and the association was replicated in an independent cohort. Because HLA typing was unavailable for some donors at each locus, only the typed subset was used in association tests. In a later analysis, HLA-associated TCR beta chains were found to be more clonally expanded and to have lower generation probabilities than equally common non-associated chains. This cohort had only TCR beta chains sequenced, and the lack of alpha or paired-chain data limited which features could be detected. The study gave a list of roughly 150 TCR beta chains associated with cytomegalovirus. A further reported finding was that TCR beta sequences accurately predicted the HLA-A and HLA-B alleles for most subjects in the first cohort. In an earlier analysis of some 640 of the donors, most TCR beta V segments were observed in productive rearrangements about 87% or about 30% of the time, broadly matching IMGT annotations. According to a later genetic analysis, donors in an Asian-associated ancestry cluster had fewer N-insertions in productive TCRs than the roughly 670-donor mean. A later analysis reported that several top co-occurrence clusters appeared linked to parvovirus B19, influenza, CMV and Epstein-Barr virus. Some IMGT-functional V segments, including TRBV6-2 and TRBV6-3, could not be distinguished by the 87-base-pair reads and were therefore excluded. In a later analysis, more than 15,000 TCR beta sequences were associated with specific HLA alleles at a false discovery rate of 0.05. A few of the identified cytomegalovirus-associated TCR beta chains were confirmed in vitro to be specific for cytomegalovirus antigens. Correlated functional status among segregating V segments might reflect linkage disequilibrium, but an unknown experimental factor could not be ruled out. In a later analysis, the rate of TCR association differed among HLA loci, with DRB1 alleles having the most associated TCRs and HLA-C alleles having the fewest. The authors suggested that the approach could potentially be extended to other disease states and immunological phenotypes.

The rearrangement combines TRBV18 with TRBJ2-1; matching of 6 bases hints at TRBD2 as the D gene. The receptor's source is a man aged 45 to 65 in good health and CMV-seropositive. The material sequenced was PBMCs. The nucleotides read TGTGCCAGCTCACCAGTCCGGGGGATCCCAGAGCAGTTCTTC. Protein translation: CASSPVRGIPEQFF.